The clone carrying this T cell receptor beta chain came up a few times. Its specificity is unknown. The sample belongs to a study of response to subunit inactivated influenza vaccine. TCRdb reprocessed the RT-PCR reads with MiXCR, giving one entry per CDR3 protein. This sample yields roughly 150,000 distinct CDR3 sequences, of which 11% are seen a single time; under 15% belongs to the top ten. The study, taken as a whole, reports: The study's authors posited that every seasonal influenza vaccination enlists few new T cells.

CDR1 MNHEY and CDR2 SVGAGI come from the germline V gene. V was shortened by 2 bases and J by 4 bases, with 10 bases between the two germline ends. The CDR3 contains 14 residues. The receptor's source is a middle-aged man who received an inactivated influenza vaccine. The source was non-naive T cells sorted from PBMCs, collected roughly 6 weeks after vaccination. The chain links TRBV6-5 to TRBJ2-3; D remains unclear. CDR3 loop: CASSYGYSPDTQYF. CDR3 DNA sequence: TGTGCCAGCAGTTACGGTTACTCCCCAGATACGCAGTATTTT.